These 2 T cell receptor beta chains came from one sample sequenced in a study of T-cell memory formation after mild COVID-19. TCRdb passed the 5' RACE reads through MiXCR, listing each CDR3 protein once. This table has some 120,000 distinct CDR3 sequences, around 6.3% appearing once. The source material was PBMCs or a T cell subset sorted from them (not recorded which). These receptors were taken from an adult woman who had mild COVID-19 (a few samples of this study predate the infection). Cell type and time point are not known.

In its sample, this clonotype was seen many times. The chain couples TRBV7-2 to TRBJ1-6; perhaps TRBD1 as D (5 bases). V dropped 0 bases and J dropped 14 bases, with 17 bases sitting between them. CDR1 is SGHTA, CDR2 FQGNSA, per germline. The CDR3 runs to 15 residues. CDR3 sequence (DNA): TGTGCCAGCAGCTTAGCGCCAGGGTTCTTCGAGGCCCTCCACTTT. It encodes CASSLAPGFFEALHF.

This clonotype was seen many times. The genes are TRBV21-1 and TRBJ2-1. TRBV21-1 is reported as a pseudogene. The length of the CDR3 is 10 residues. In DNA form, the CDR3 reads TGTGCCAGCAGCCCCCACGAGCAGTTCTTC. The encoded protein is CASSPHEQFF.